Below, one TCR beta chain is given with its context. The antigen it recognizes is unknown. No clone much larger than this one lies a single base away; base qualities are absent. This sample was included in a study of blood T cell repertoires in COVID-19 (TCRdb year 2020). A note on the overall study: Samples from collaborators originated in the United States, Italy and Spain and spanned both the acute and convalescent phases of COVID-19. The samples were drawn from the first 160 participants of the ongoing ImmuneRACE study and from 1,200 or so subjects provided by 6 global collaborators. Where HLA class I and class II types were available, the types were taken from metadata supplied by the sample provider, not from assay-based typing. Deeply sampled blood TCRbeta repertoires from subjects exposed to, actively infected with, or recovered from COVID-19 were included in the dataset. Nearly every sample came with metadata listing a de-identified subject ID, COVID-19 status, age in years and sex. The prospective study material was composed of cDNA or gDNA derived from T cells, B-cell-depleted T cells, or PBMCs. The repertoires were released in a freely available public database meant as a resource for research on the immune response to SARS-CoV-2. Study-level results and caveats: The quantity of clinical and demographic metadata differed by source and by participant and was supplied without curation.

Looking up the germline V gene yields CDR1 MDHEN and CDR2 SYDVKM. The CDR3 has 14 amino acids, counting the end cysteine and phenylalanine. CDR3 DNA only is kept here, 42 bases in frame from base 1. Trimming leaves V shorter by 5 bases and J shorter by 8 bases, with the junction holding 9 bases beyond the gene matches. TCRbeta CDR3 regions were amplified from genomic DNA using the immunoSEQ Assay, a bias-controlled multiplex PCR. Concerning the study's data processing: Within the assay, amplification of reference gene primers was used to estimate how many nucleated cells each sample contained. Sequence reads were collapsed and filtered to measure the absolute abundance of every unique TCRbeta CDR3 rearrangement. For each sample, productive Simpson clonality was calculated by taking the square root of Simpson's diversity index across productive rearrangements. This immuneACCESS table, as held by TCRdb, lists in-frame sequences with V and J called but not all clones. Of the missing ones, under half trace to an unresolved V gene in checked studies; the others have no known cause. That table gives V, J and clone size, and the DNA gave D and trimming. The sample table lists 90,000 to 110,000 clones, about 87% of them with a count of one. Jointly, the top ten make up 1% to 1.4% of the sample.

Each collaborating institution followed its own protocols to collect whole blood in K2EDTA tubes. For TCRbeta analysis, collaborators shipped samples in one of three forms: frozen whole blood, isolated PBMCs, or DNA extracted from either of those sample types. This chain is built from TRBV28 and TRBJ1-2, and 9 junctional nucleotides match TRBD1. The source material was peripheral blood. This clonotype was sampled from a human donor in a cohort sampled during active COVID-19. The sequence in DNA is TGTGCCAGCAGTGGGACAGGGAGGGATTGGGGCTACACCTTC. Protein translation: CASSGTGRDWGYTF.